The T cell receptor (beta chain) described here comes from a study of blood T cell repertoires in COVID-19. Produced via immunoSEQ multiplex PCR; TCRdb's table is partial and in-frame only. The sample carries approximately 300,000 clones, 80% to 90% recorded once. The sequenced material came from PBMCs or T cells enriched from blood (not recorded which). The receptor was derived from a woman under 40 who had recovered from COVID-19.

The CDR3 region has the DNA TGTGCCAGCAGTGAAGGGACACTTAATCAGCCCCAGCATTTT. Residues: CASSEGTLNQPQHF. The chain combines TRBV2 with TRBJ1-5; weak D call: TRBD1 (5 bases). V lost 1 base and J lost 4, with 8 bases in between. In germline, CDR1 is SNHLY, CDR2 FYNNEI. CDR3 length: 14 residues.